The source of this T cell receptor beta chain is a study of T cells in Graves' hyperthyroidism and ophthalmopathy (dated by TCRdb to the late 2010s). Turning to the overall study: Peripheral blood was sampled at the time of initial diagnosis, prior to any treatment. A discovery cohort of about a hundred patients, 43 with Graves' ophthalmopathy and about 60 with stable Graves' hyperthyroidism, was used to find distinguishing TCR V-J signatures. After blood sampling, hyperthyroidism patients were treated with methimazole at a starting dose of 30 mg daily, and ophthalmopathy patients were treated with high-dose intravenous methylprednisolone. An independent validation cohort of around 19 hyperthyroidism patients and approximately 16 patients who later progressed to ophthalmopathy tested prospective prediction of ophthalmopathy. The paper describes TCR Vbeta CDR3 sequencing of 120 to 150 peripheral blood samples, made up of some 42 ophthalmopathy patients, around 78 hyperthyroidism patients and 17 progressor patients. The 100 discovery patients were randomly split 7:3 into training and test sets. Thyroid tissue and blood T-cell repertoires from six Graves' hyperthyroidism patients were also compared in the study.

The study at large found these results: No statistical method was used to set the sample size in advance, and investigators knew the group allocation. A model built on a 13 V-J signature distinguished ophthalmopathy from stable hyperthyroidism, reaching about 88% sensitivity and 81.08% specificity in cross-validation and 80%/75% in testing. Most expanded thyroid clonotypes (frequency above 0.001) were also found in blood, which suggests that blood repertoires may mirror thyroid immune responses. In validation, the model predicted progression to ophthalmopathy with approximately 69% sensitivity and approximately 78% specificity, a median of 6.5 months before onset.

TCR beta CDR3 regions were amplified from RNA transcripts. A first-round RT-PCR of the TCR CDR3 used the HTBI primer set with the Qiagen OneStep RT-PCR kit. Libraries were constructed in a second round of multiplex PCR, after which size selection and purification were performed. Paired-end sequencing of the libraries was performed with 100 bp reads on an Illumina HiSeq2000. The paper's data handling went like this. SOAPnuke was used to process the raw data, throwing out any read that contained adapters or uncalled bases, had a mean Phred below 15, or lacked an exact constant-primer or identifier match. COPE v1.2.5 was used to merge high-quality paired reads, and clonotypes were defined as unique nucleotide sequences. MiTCR v1.1 was used to align the clonotypes against IMGT TRBV, TRBD and TRBJ reference segments. The analysis included only V-J combinations with a frequency above 0.0001, which together covered around 99% of the repertoires. A TCS score was defined as the ratio of F50 (clonal expansion) to E x V (chaos), with BLOSUM62-based TCRdist applied between CDR3 peptides within each V-J. Welch's t-statistics and random forest reduced around 520 V-J features to 10 to 15, which were used in a naive Bayes classifier (R e1071). TCRdb reprocessing: public reads trimmed at Q25 with fastp, clones called with MiXCR, in-frame beta chains kept. Each CDR3 protein appears once, grouped with its most common genes and DNA. The V and J calls come from TCRdb's annotation, not from the publication. The sample has 470,000 or so distinct CDR3 sequences on record, around 20% of them singletons. The top ten clones comprise approximately 26% of the sample.

Stable Graves' hyperthyroidism was defined as the absence of progression to ophthalmopathy over 18 months of follow-up. Hyperthyroidism patients were newly diagnosed, had a disease duration of under 2 months, and were aged 18 to 65 years. Patients with uncontrolled infections, other autoimmune diseases, pregnancy or lactation were excluded. Diagnoses relied on clinical symptoms, serum thyroxine and TRAb, thyroid ultrasound and orbital computed tomography. Ficoll-Paque density gradient centrifugation was used to isolate PBMCs from about 10 ml of fresh peripheral blood. Trizol reagent was used to extract total RNA, and RNA quality was then checked on an Agilent 2100 Bioanalyzer. Ends trimmed: V by 3 bases, J by 4 bases; bases unmatched to a gene: 10. Sequences SGHRS (CDR1) and YFSETQ (CDR2) are obtained from the germline V gene. Including cysteine and phenylalanine, the CDR3 has 16 amino acids. The kept DNA is CDR3 alone, 48 bases in frame from the first base.

This clonotype was counted ten times or more. The target of this receptor is not known. The input lacks base qualities; no much larger clone sits a single base away. The source material was blood. The receptor was derived from a man younger than 30 with Graves' hyperthyroidism. The chain uses TRBV5-1 and TRBJ1-1, with 9 bases in between that match TRBD1. CDR3 protein: CASSWGQGVGSTEAFF. The DNA is as follows: TGCGCCAGCAGCTGGGGACAGGGCGTAGGGAGCACTGAAGCTTTCTTT.